The clone carrying this TCR beta chain was detected only a few times. Its antigen remains unknown. A 5'RACE reaction primed in the constant segment made cDNA libraries of TCR alpha and TCR beta, and these carried sample barcodes and UMIs. TCRdb independently ran MiXCR on the 5' RACE reads; one entry per CDR3 protein. In the table there are about 130,000 distinct CDR3 sequences, approximately 16% of which are singletons. These data are taken from a study of T-cell memory formation after mild COVID-19. Study information: The two donors had largely donor-specific TCR clusters.

Study-level findings and limits: Day 15 to 85 contracting clones showed balanced CD4/CD8; later expanders leaned CD4+.

This TCR was sampled from an adult woman who had mild COVID-19 (a few samples of this study predate the infection). Cell type and time point are not known. Sequenced: PBMCs or a T cell subset sorted from them (not recorded which).

CDR3 residues: CASSPGGFKNGYTF. DNA of the CDR3: TGTGCCAGCAGCCCGGGGGGGTTTAAGAATGGCTACACCTTC. The chain uses TRBV27 and TRBJ1-2, with D possibly matching TRBD1 (5 bases). Germline CDR1 MNHEY, CDR2 SMNVEV (reference sequence). V was cut by 6 bases and J by 6 bases, with 17 bases left in between. This CDR3 is built from 14 residues.